Here is one T cell receptor beta chain with its context. No cognate antigen has been identified for it. It has no much larger one-base neighbor in the sample; base qualities were not kept. The record originates from a study of identical twins listed by TCRdb under 2016. Context from the whole study: TCR alpha and beta repertoires from monozygotic twins, unrelated adults of various ages and cord blood were deep-sequenced to test whether fetal clonotypes persist. To rule out contamination, the twin experiments were replicated at different times with different library preparation protocols. What the work shows at the level of the full study, not this receptor alone: Fewer insertions were carried by abundant cord blood beta clonotypes; a weaker similar trend was observed in young adult naive repertoires, while no such trend was observed in memory repertoires. The excess sharing between twins in beta out-of-frame sequences was weaker because fewer shared sequences reduced the signal-to-noise ratio. Invariant T cells such as MAIT and iNKT could partly confound zero-insertion analyses, although diverse VJ usage argued against such confounding for most clonotypes. Because the same donors could not be followed over many years, conclusions were based on cross-sectional statistical analysis. Compared with coincidental sharing between unrelated individuals, an excess of low generation-probability sequences was observed among out-of-frame TCR alpha sequences shared between twins. Recombination models systematically underestimated out-of-frame TCR alpha sharing in monozygotic twins but agreed with sharing between unrelated individuals.

To prepare the library, 5' RACE was applied. TCRdb lists the instrument as Illumina HiSeq 2000. A universal primer binding site was added through template switching, and the final cDNA carried a unique molecular identifier so that TCR cDNA molecules could be counted accurately. Specific primers in the conserved constant-segment region were used to synthesize first-strand cDNA for the TCR alpha and beta chains. To control for contamination, every cDNA library carried two barcodes: a SMART-Mk sample barcode plus Illumina barcodes. TruSeq adapter sequences, together with Illumina sample barcodes, were added in two successive PCR steps. The TCR alpha and beta cDNA libraries were sequenced on the Illumina HiSeq platform using custom primers. From the authors' description of their analysis: Raw reads were processed with MiGEC to extract unique molecular identifiers, and MiXCR was used to determine CDR3 positions. For each individual, recombination models were inferred using an EM algorithm with the repgenHMM and IGoR tools. Shared clonotype analysis was performed with the tcR package in R, normalizing sharing by the product of cloneset sizes. To study raw recombination free of thymic and clonal selection effects, out-of-frame nonproductive sequences were analyzed. In-frame beta chains were kept once TCRdb had trimmed the public reads at Q25 with fastp and called clones with MiXCR. Every CDR3 protein is listed once, alongside the most common genes and DNA of its rows. The authors' filters were not applied to this entry. A total of 500,000 to 650,000 distinct CDR3 sequences appear in this sample, less than 9% of them only once. The biggest ten clones account for 1.5% to 2% of the sample.

Only healthy Caucasian donors were included. Three pairs of female monozygotic twins, all aged about 18 to 29 years, made up the twin cohort. RNA for TCR libraries was isolated from peripheral blood mononuclear cells. The same sample was also studied in work on yellow fever vaccine responses in identical twins. The second investigation adds: The T cell response to vaccination in identical twins was reported by the authors to appear partly convergent and partly personalized. In identical twins, the study followed T cell clones that responded to the vaccine with precision.

Material for sequencing was PBMCs. This sequence was found in a woman aged 18-29 years in good health.

The sequenced DNA is TGTGCCAGCAGCTTAGGACAGATTACATATGAAAAACTGTTTTTT. Its coded protein is CASSLGQITYEKLFF. Rearrangement joined TRBV7-6 to TRBJ1-4; the D gene is possibly TRBD1, with 5 bases matching. Taken from cysteine to phenylalanine, the CDR3 has 15 residues. Only the CDR3 DNA stays, 45 bases, in frame from base 1. From the germline V gene, CDR1 is SGHVS and CDR2 is FNYEAQ. V sheds 1 base and J sheds 6 bases, leaving 12 bases between their ends.